These 13 T cell receptor beta chains were sequenced from one sample in a study of cytomegalovirus exposure and HLA in healthy donors. PCR was performed using 60 Vbeta and 13 Jbeta primers. Sequenced by immunoSEQ multiplex PCR; TCRdb stores in-frame clones only, minus some. The table lists about 150,000 clones, approximately 80% of them singletons. Specimen: PBMCs. Every receptor here comes from a man between 25 and 39 years old in good health and CMV-seronegative.

This chain links TRBV19 with TRBJ2-7; 10 bases are shared with TRBD1. The germline V gene encodes CDR1 LNHDA and CDR2 SQIVND (reference sequence). There are 14 residues in the CDR3. The V segment lost 3 bases and the J segment 2 bases; nucleotides outside the gene matches: 1. The CDR3 protein is CASSIGQGAYEQYF. DNA of the CDR3: TGTGCCAGTAGTATCGGACAGGGGGCCTACGAGCAGTACTTC.

The chain uses TRBV12-5 and TRBJ2-3; the match to TRBD2 covers 11 bases. After removal of 6 bases from V and 5 bases from J, the junction contained 10 bases not matched to a gene. Germline V gene lookup returns CDR1 LGHNT and CDR2 FRNRAP. This CDR3 is 16 amino acids long. The CDR3 sequence: CASGQTSGSFGDTQYF. As DNA, the CDR3 is TGTGCTAGTGGACAAACTAGCGGGAGTTTCGGAGATACGCAGTATTTT. Drawing the rest from reference TRBV12-5 and TRBJ2-3, the complete variable domain is DARVTQTPRHKVTEMGQEVTMRCQPILGHNTVFWYRQTMMQGLELLAYFRNRAPLDDSGMPKDRFSAEMPDATLATLKIQPSEPRDSAVYFCASGQTSGSFGDTQYFGPGTRLTVL.

CDR3 in amino acids: CASNLAGSYEQYF. The CDR3 DNA reads TGTGCCAGCAATCTAGCGGGGTCCTACGAGCAGTACTTC. The chain carries TRBV6-6 and TRBJ2-7; 9 nucleotides line up with TRBD2. Germline V gives CDR1 MNHNY, CDR2 SVGAGI (reference sequence). Trimming at V came to 7 bases and at J to 1 base, leaving 2 bases not matched to a gene. The CDR3 runs 13 residues.

The gene calls are TRBV10-3 and TRBJ2-7; the match to TRBD2 covers 7 bases. In germline, CDR1 is ENHRY, CDR2 SYGVKD. The CDR3 runs 15 residues. V was clipped by 3 bases and J by 5 bases; unmatched bases: 10. CDR3 coding DNA: TGTGCCATCAGTGACGCCCGGACTAGTCTCCACGAGCAGTACTTC. It specifies CAISDARTSLHEQYF.

The rearrangement joins TRBV5-1 to TRBJ2-2, with 8 bases fitting TRBD2. The V segment lost 4 bases and the J segment 7 bases; nucleotides outside the gene matches: 15. CDR1 and CDR2 from the germline V gene are SGHRS and YFSETQ. The CDR3 length is 17 residues. CDR3 sequence: CASSIGLASPPYGELFF. Here the CDR3 DNA reads TGCGCCAGCAGCATTGGACTAGCTTCTCCTCCTTACGGGGAGCTGTTTTTT.

The J gene is TRBJ1-1, the V gene TRBV19; D gene ambiguous. There are 13 residues in the CDR3. CDR1 and CDR2 (germline): LNHDA, SQIVND (reference sequence). The germline V and J ends were trimmed by 8 bases and 6 bases, with 16 bases remaining between them. The DNA of the CDR3 is TGTGCCAGTTATCATTGGAACGGGGCTGAAGCTTTCTTT. Its translation: CASYHWNGAEAFF.

The chain links TRBV7-2 to TRBJ1-4; 7 bases are shared with TRBD1. J was trimmed by 7 bases and V by 3 bases; bases with no gene match: 8. Germline loops: CDR1 SGHTA, CDR2 FQGNSA. The CDR3 loop spans 15 amino acids. The CDR3, as DNA: TGTGCCAGCAGCTTCACAGGGGTTTTGGGTGAAAAACTGTTTTTT. Encoded protein: CASSFTGVLGEKLFF.

The chain joins TRBV10-3 to TRBJ2-7; D possibly corresponds to TRBD1 (6 bases). Trimming pared 0 bases from V and 2 bases from J, leaving 8 bases between. CDR3 length: 14 residues. Per germline, CDR1 ENHRY and CDR2 SYGVKD. CDR3 amino acids: CAISESQGTYEQYF. CDR3 sequence (DNA): TGTGCCATCAGTGAGTCACAGGGTACCTACGAGCAGTACTTC.

This clone was recorded a few times. This chain links TRBV9 with TRBJ2-7; perhaps TRBD1 as D (5 bases). V dropped 1 base and J dropped 0 bases, with 11 bases sitting between them. The CDR3 covers 15 residues. The V gene's germline CDR1 is SGDLS and CDR2 YYNGEE. Here the CDR3 reads CASSVSTGASYEQYF. The CDR3 DNA is TGTGCCAGCAGCGTATCAACAGGAGCCTCCTACGAGCAGTACTTC.

V gene TRBV4-2 combines with J gene TRBJ1-5, with 9 nucleotides matching TRBD1. V was pared by 0 bases and J by 6 bases, with 6 bases of the junction left unmatched. From germline, CDR1 is LGHNA and CDR2 YNFKEQ. The CDR3 spans 16 residues. The DNA for the CDR3 is TGTGCCAGCAGCCAAGATAGGGGACAGGGAGGTCAGCCCCAGCATTTT. Its translation: CASSQDRGQGGQPQHF.

The rearrangement uses TRBV19 and TRBJ2-7, with 13 bases identical to TRBD2. Germline CDR1 and CDR2: LNHDA and SQIVND (reference sequence). The V gene end was trimmed by 7 bases and the J gene end by 5 bases; junction bases not matched to a gene: 8. The CDR3 is 15 residues long. CDR3: CASTNGLAGEDEQYF. DNA of the CDR3: TGTGCCAGTACCAACGGACTAGCGGGAGAGGACGAGCAGTACTTC.

CDR3 sequence (DNA): TGTGCCAGCAGTTACTCTTCAGGTAGCTCCTACAATGAGCAGTTCTTC. Translated, it gives CASSYSSGSSYNEQFF. The rearrangement uses TRBV6-5 and TRBJ2-1, with D hard to call. Trimming removed 0 bases at V and 0 bases at J, with 9 bases between. The CDR3 loop spans 16 amino acids. Germline V gene data show CDR1 as MNHEY and CDR2 as SVGAGI.

This rearrangement joins TRBV2 to TRBJ2-7; TRBD2 agrees at 10 bases. The junction had 4 bases not matched to a gene; V was cut back by 3 bases and J by 5 bases. The CDR3 extends over 14 amino acids. CDR1 is SNHLY, CDR2 FYNNEI, per germline. The CDR3 spells CASSEASGSNEQYF. CDR3 coding DNA: TGTGCCAGCAGTGAGGCTAGCGGGAGCAACGAGCAGTACTTC.